Sequencing of this TCR beta chain was carried out in a study of cytomegalovirus exposure and HLA in healthy donors. This CDR3 contains 14 residues. Trimming cost V 3 bases and J 4 bases, with 12 bases left between them. Looked up from germline, CDR1 is MNHEY and CDR2 is SMNVEV (reference sequence). Primers: 60 Vbeta forward and 13 Jbeta reverse. TCRdb's table, derived via immunoSEQ multiplex PCR, lists solely in-frame clones and lacks some. The data show more than 90,000 clones, around 68% seen once. The chain employs TRBV27 and TRBJ1-1; D might be TRBD1 (6 bases). Sequencing used PBMCs. The receptor was derived from a woman between 50 and 59 years old in good health and CMV-seropositive. CDR3 sequence (DNA): TGTGCCAGCAGTTTCCGACAGGCAGGCACTGAAGCTTTCTTT. Translating gives CASSFRQAGTEAFF.